This is a list of T cell receptor beta chains from one sample in a study of T-cell reconstitution after alpha-beta-depleted transplantation in children. TCRdb independently ran MiXCR on the PCR reads; one entry per CDR3 protein. The sample consists of approximately 800,000 distinct CDR3 sequences, 15% to 20% of them appearing once. This sample comprised PBMCs, mostly from graft donor cells, obtained 360 days after TCRalphabeta/CD19-depleted stem cell transplant. The receptors shown here come from a male patient between 10 and 17 years old who had a stem cell transplant for acute lymphoblastic leukemia, so the T cells may come from the graft donor. The conserved cysteine and the conserved F or W are not part of the CDR3 here. The D gene is left open where the match is weak. A clone size is listed for some rows: how often the clone was seen (once, few, many), or a class if it is expanded.

>TRBJ2-1|.|few|TRBV10-1|14
ASSESGNPPYNEQF
>TRBJ2-7|TRBD1|many|TRBV5-1|15
ASSLTPGTGGIYEQY
>TRBJ1-1|.|.|TRBV2|13
ASSVPKGTQAEAF
>TRBJ2-2|.|.|TRBV13|15
ASSHLGILAGSGELF
>TRBJ2-7|.|.|TRBV5-5|12
ASSLGPGDYEQY
>TRBJ2-1|TRBD2|few|TRBV5-1|16
ASSSGTSGRGRYNEQF
>TRBJ2-7|.|few|TRBV2|12
ASHEGRGRYEQY
>TRBJ1-5|.|few|TRBV12-3/TRBV12-4|12
ASSPLGGDLPQH
>TRBJ1-1|TRBD1|few|TRBV5-5|13
ASSPGTGTNTEAF
>TRBJ1-6|.|few|TRBV20-1|13
SAPLVLTSDSPLH
>TRBJ1-2|.|few|TRBV20-1|15
SARDHKGLSGNYGYT
>TRBJ1-1|TRBD1|few|TRBV5-1|13
ATDTGTGTRAEAF
>TRBJ2-5|.|.|TRBV4-1|14
ASSPLGAVAQETQY
>TRBJ1-1|.|.|TRBV5-1|12
ASSSRAPWGEAF
>TRBJ2-7|.|few|TRBV7-3|15
ASSPAQRGVAGYEQY
>TRBJ2-3|.|.|TRBV27|12
ASSGGGAADTQY
>TRBJ2-7|.|.|TRBV15|12
ATSRDAGPYEQY
>TRBJ2-1|.|few|TRBV12-3/TRBV12-4|13
ASSMGRGVNNEQF
>TRBJ2-1|TRBD2|.|TRBV7-3|15
ASSLIGTSGRADEQF
>TRBJ2-5|.|few|TRBV5-1|11
ASSLGIPGTQY
>TRBJ1-2|.|few|TRBV20-1|10
SARRPGNGYT
>TRBJ2-3|.|few|TRBV27|13
ASSYKDPYTDTQY
>TRBJ2-1|TRBD2|few|TRBV20-1|14
SARSNLAGVYNEQF
>TRBJ2-1|.|.|TRBV25-1|12
ASSDSDMGDEQF
>TRBJ2-4|TRBD2|.|TRBV10-3|17
AISESNGLAGAAKNIQY
>TRBJ2-1|.|.|TRBV14|12
ASSQDWNYNEQF
>TRBJ1-2|.|.|TRBV6-5|13
ASSYDLGLGYGYT
>TRBJ2-1|TRBD2|few|TRBV12-3/TRBV12-4|13
ASSHQTSGRAEQF
>TRBJ2-7|TRBD2|many|TRBV28|13
ASSLSGRLTYEQY